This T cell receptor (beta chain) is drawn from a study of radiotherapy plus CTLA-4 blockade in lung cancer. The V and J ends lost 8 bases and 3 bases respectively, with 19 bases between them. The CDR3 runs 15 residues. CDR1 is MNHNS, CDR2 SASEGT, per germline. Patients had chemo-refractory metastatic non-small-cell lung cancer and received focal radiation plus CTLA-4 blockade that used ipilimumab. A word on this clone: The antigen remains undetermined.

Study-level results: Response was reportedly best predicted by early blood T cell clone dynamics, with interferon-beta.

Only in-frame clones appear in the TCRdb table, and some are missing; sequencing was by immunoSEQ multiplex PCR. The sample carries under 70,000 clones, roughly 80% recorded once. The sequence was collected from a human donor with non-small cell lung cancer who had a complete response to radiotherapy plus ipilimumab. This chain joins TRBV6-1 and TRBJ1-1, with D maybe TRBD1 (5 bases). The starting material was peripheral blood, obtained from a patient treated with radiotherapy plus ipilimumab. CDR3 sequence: CASRQKRGRDTEAFF. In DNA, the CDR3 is TGTGCCAGCCGCCAAAAGAGGGGACGGGACACTGAAGCTTTCTTT.